This T cell receptor beta chain was identified during a study of blood T cell repertoires in COVID-19. Trimming left V 2 bases short and J 0 bases short, with 8 bases between. CDR1 and CDR2 from the germline V gene are MNHNS and SASEGT. This CDR3 is built from 15 residues. Assay used: immunoSEQ multiplex PCR; TCRdb lists only in-frame clones, some missing. Here the sample spans tens of thousands of clones, around 87% being singletons. The V call is TRBV6-1, the J call TRBJ2-1; D perhaps matches TRBD2 (5 bases). The sequenced sample was peripheral blood. The TCR sequence derives from a human donor with acute or convalescent COVID-19. The donor label of this sample is uncertain. The CDR3 DNA reads TGTGCCAGCAGTGAAAGGGAGAACTCCTACAATGAGCAGTTCTTC. Its translation is CASSERENSYNEQFF.